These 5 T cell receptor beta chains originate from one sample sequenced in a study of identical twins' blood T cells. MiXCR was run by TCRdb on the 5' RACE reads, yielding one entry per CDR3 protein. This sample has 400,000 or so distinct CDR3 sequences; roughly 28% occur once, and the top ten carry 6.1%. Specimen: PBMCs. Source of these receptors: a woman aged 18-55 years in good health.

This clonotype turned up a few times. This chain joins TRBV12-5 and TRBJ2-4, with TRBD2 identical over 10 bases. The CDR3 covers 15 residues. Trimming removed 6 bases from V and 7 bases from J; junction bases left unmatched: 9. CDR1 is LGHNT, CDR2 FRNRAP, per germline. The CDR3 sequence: CASGPGTSAGNIQYF. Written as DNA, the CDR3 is TGTGCTAGTGGACCCGGGACTAGCGCGGGGAACATTCAGTACTTC.

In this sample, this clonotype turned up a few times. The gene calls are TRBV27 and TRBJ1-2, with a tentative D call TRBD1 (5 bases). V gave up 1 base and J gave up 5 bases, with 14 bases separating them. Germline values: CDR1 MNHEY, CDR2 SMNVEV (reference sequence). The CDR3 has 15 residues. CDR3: CASSLFPMEGYGYTF. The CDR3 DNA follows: TGTGCCAGCAGTTTATTCCCAATGGAGGGGTATGGCTACACCTTC.

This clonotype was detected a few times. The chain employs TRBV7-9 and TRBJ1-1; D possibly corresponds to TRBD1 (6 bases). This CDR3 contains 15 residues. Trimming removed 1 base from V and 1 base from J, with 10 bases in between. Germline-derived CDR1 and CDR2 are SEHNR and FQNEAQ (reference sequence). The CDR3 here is CASSLGTTGNTEAFF. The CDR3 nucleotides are TGTGCCAGCAGCTTAGGGACGACAGGGAACACTGAAGCTTTCTTT. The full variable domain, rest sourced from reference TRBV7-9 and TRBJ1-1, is DTGVSQNPRHKITKRGQNVTFRCDPISEHNRLYWYRQTLGQGPEFLTYFQNEAQLEKSRLLSDRFSAERPKGSFSTLEIQRTEQGDSAMYLCASSLGTTGNTEAFFGQGTRLTVV.

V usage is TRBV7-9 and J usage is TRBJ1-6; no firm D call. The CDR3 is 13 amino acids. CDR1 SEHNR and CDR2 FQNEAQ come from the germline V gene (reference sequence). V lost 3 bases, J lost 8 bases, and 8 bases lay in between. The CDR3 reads CASSFLTYSPLHF. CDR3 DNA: TGTGCCAGCAGCTTCCTAACCTATTCACCCCTCCACTTT.

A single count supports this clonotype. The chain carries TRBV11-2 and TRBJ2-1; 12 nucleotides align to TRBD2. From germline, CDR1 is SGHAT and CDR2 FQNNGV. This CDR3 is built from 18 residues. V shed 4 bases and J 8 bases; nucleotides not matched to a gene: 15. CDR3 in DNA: TGTGCCAGCAGCTCTGGCCAGGGTTGGACTAGCGGGACTTATGAGCAGTTCTTC. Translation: CASSSGQGWTSGTYEQFF.